This T cell receptor beta chain was profiled in a study of response to subunit inactivated influenza vaccine. Study-level results: Authors suggested that a seasonal influenza vaccination recruits few new T cells each time.

About this clonotype itself: Its cognate antigen is unknown.

TCRdb ran MiXCR on the RT-PCR reads and lists one entry per CDR3 protein. In the table there are approximately 480,000 distinct CDR3 sequences, about 10% of which are singletons. This TCR derives from a man between 50 and 59 years old who received an inactivated influenza vaccine. The source was PBMCs from blood, collected roughly 6 weeks after vaccination.

CDR3 coding DNA: TGCAGTGCACGGACTAGCGGGCAGCAGTTCTTC. This gives the protein CSARTSGQQFF. The chain employs TRBV20-1 and TRBJ2-1, with 11 bases aligning to TRBD2. The CDR3 contains 11 residues. The V gene's germline CDR1 is DFQATT and CDR2 SNEGSKA (reference sequence). V was clipped by 6 bases and J by 11 bases; unmatched bases: 3.